This T cell receptor beta chain was retrieved from a study of shared clonotypes between healthy human individuals. Data came from immunoSEQ multiplex PCR; TCRdb stores just in-frame clones and leaves some out. The sample lists 400,000 or so clones, around 96% occurring once. This CDR3 comprises 14 residues. Trimming at V came to 5 bases and at J to 3 bases, leaving 2 bases not matched to a gene. Germline loops: CDR1 SEHNR, CDR2 FQNEAQ (reference sequence). The receptor was isolated from a young man in good health. The V gene is TRBV7-9, the J gene TRBJ2-3; 10 bases are a match to TRBD1. Sequenced: memory CD8+ T cells sorted from blood. Regarding subset: CD45RO+ cells pooled with CCR7-negative TemRA cells. CDR3 residues: CASSTGQGTDTQYF. CDR3 coding DNA: TGTGCCAGCAGCACGGGACAGGGGACAGATACGCAGTATTTT.